Below, 27 T cell receptor beta chains from the same sample are listed, as sequenced in a study of blood T cell repertoires in COVID-19. Sequencing was performed with immunoSEQ multiplex PCR; in TCRdb, only in-frame clones are kept and a portion is missing. Here the sample spans 150,000 or so clones, 70% to 90% being singletons. Sequenced: peripheral blood. The receptors stem from a woman aged 50 to 60 with COVID-19, enrolled during active disease.

The V and J genes are TRBV5-1 and TRBJ2-3, with 14 bases identical to TRBD2. Germline trimming cut 2 bases from V and 1 base from J; bases unmatched to any gene: 9. This CDR3 is 19 amino acids long. CDR1 and CDR2 (germline): SGHRS, YFSETQ. CDR3 sequence reads: CASSFYGSGLAGGTDTQYF. The DNA of the CDR3 is TGCGCCAGCAGCTTCTACGGCTCGGGACTAGCGGGGGGCACAGATACGCAGTATTTT.

The rearrangement uses TRBV11-1 and TRBJ2-1; 11 nucleotides line up with TRBD2. V lost 1 base and J lost 2; bases outside the gene matches: 1. Per germline, CDR1 SGHAT and CDR2 FQDESV (reference sequence). The CDR3 has 16 amino acids. CDR3 protein: CASSLGLAGTYNEQFF. DNA of the CDR3: TGTGCCAGCAGCTTAGGACTAGCGGGGACCTACAATGAGCAGTTCTTC.

This clone was observed once. V usage is TRBV7-2 and J usage is TRBJ2-3, with TRBD2 identical over 9 bases. V lost 1 base, J lost 1 base, and 12 bases stayed unmatched. Germline CDR1 and CDR2: SGHTA and FQGNSA. The CDR3 sequence is 19 residues long. The CDR3 loop reads CASSLVISRGGAGTDTQYF. The CDR3, as DNA: TGTGCCAGCAGCTTAGTTATTTCCCGCGGGGGGGCCGGCACAGATACGCAGTATTTT.

The genes are TRBV6-2 or TRBV6-3 and TRBJ1-2, with D possibly being TRBD1 (6 bases). V lost 0 bases and J 6 bases, leaving 8 bases between the germline ends. This CDR3 has 13 amino acids. Germline CDR1 reads MNHEY; CDR2 reads SVGEGT. CDR3 sequence: CASSYSQGHGYTF. The CDR3 DNA reads TGTGCCAGCAGTTACTCGCAGGGGCATGGCTACACCTTC.

This chain connects TRBV29-1 to TRBJ1-1; D possibly corresponds to TRBD1 (5 bases). V lost 8 bases, J lost 0 bases, and 16 bases lay in between. CDR1 is SQVTM, CDR2 ANQGSEA, per germline. CDR3 length equals 14 residues. CDR3 sequence: CSFQGRLMNTEAFF. In nucleotides, the CDR3 is TGCAGCTTTCAGGGCCGCTTGATGAACACTGAAGCTTTCTTT.

This clone was seen only once. V and J are TRBV19 and TRBJ2-1; D remains unclear. The CDR3 has 14 residues. V dropped 3 bases and J dropped 1 base, with 7 bases sitting between them. The germline gives CDR1 LNHDA, CDR2 SQIVND (reference sequence). CDR3 residues: CASSIQASYNEQFF. CDR3 coding DNA: TGTGCCAGTAGTATTCAGGCTTCCTACAATGAGCAGTTCTTC.

The V call is TRBV7-9, the J call TRBJ2-7; maybe TRBD1 (5 bases). V was pared by 1 base and J by 3 bases, with 10 bases between. The CDR3 contains 14 residues. Germline V gene data show CDR1 as SEHNR and CDR2 as FQNEAQ (reference sequence). The CDR3 nucleotides are TGTGCCAGCAGCTTAGGCCAGGGCCTCTACGAGCAGTACTTC. Translation: CASSLGQGLYEQYF. Combining the CDR3 with reference TRBV7-9 and TRBJ2-7 gives the whole variable domain DTGVSQNPRHKITKRGQNVTFRCDPISEHNRLYWYRQTLGQGPEFLTYFQNEAQLEKSRLLSDRFSAERPKGSFSTLEIQRTEQGDSAMYLCASSLGQGLYEQYFGPGTRLTVT.

This clone came up once. The V and J genes are TRBV7-9 and TRBJ2-7; possible D gene TRBD1, 5 bases. The CDR3 loop spans 12 amino acids. The V end lost 5 bases, the J end lost 6 bases, and 11 bases lay between the germline ends. Germline V gene lookup returns CDR1 SEHNR and CDR2 FQNEAQ (reference sequence). The CDR3 here is CASSLDTFEQYF. Here the CDR3 DNA reads TGTGCCAGCAGCCTGGACACCTTCGAGCAGTACTTC. The full variable domain, rest sourced from reference TRBV7-9 and TRBJ2-7, is DTGVSQNPRHKITKRGQNVTFRCDPISEHNRLYWYRQTLGQGPEFLTYFQNEAQLEKSRLLSDRFSAERPKGSFSTLEIQRTEQGDSAMYLCASSLDTFEQYFGPGTRLTVT.

The CDR3 reads CASGGRATDTQYF. DNA for the CDR3: TGTGCCAGCGGGGGCAGGGCAACAGATACGCAGTATTTT. The chain couples TRBV3-1 (or the pseudogene TRBV3-2) to TRBJ2-3, with D perhaps TRBD1 (6 bases). The V gene lost 8 bases and the J gene lost 3 bases, with 12 bases spanning the gap. The CDR3 spans 13 residues. The V gene's germline CDR1 is LGHDT and CDR2 YNNKEL (reference sequence).

The rearrangement joins TRBV6-5 to TRBJ1-6; maybe TRBD1 (6 bases). Trimming removed 6 bases at V and 7 bases at J, with 13 bases between. CDR1 is MNHEY and CDR2 is SVGAGI in the germline V gene. The CDR3 has 14 amino acids. CDR3: CASRGGRFNSPLHF. Here the CDR3 DNA reads TGTGCCAGCAGGGGGGGGCGCTTCAATTCACCCCTCCACTTT.

The chain recombines TRBV11-1 with TRBJ2-5, with D perhaps TRBD2 (6 bases). Germline V gene lookup returns CDR1 SGHAT and CDR2 FQDESV (reference sequence). The CDR3 covers 14 residues. Trimming removed 3 bases from V and 5 bases from J, with 13 bases in between. The CDR3 DNA sequence: TGTGCCAGCAGCTTTAGAACTAGCCCTGAGACCCAGTACTTC. Residues: CASSFRTSPETQYF.

The V gene is TRBV6-6, the J gene TRBJ1-2; 8 bases match TRBD1. Germline V lookup: CDR1 MNHNY, CDR2 SVGAGI (reference sequence). The CDR3 runs to 16 residues. Germline trimming cut 2 bases from V and 3 bases from J; bases unmatched to any gene: 8. CDR3 amino acids: CASSYPPSDRDYGYTF. In DNA, the CDR3 is TGTGCCAGCAGTTACCCTCCCTCGGACAGGGACTATGGCTACACCTTC.

The chain recombines TRBV4-2 with TRBJ2-2; TRBD2 matches at 14 bases. CDR1 LGHNA and CDR2 YNFKEQ come from the germline V gene. The CDR3 has 19 amino acids. J was trimmed by 1 base and V by 1 base; bases with no gene match: 5. The CDR3 DNA is TGTGCCAGCAGCCAAGTGCCGGGACTAGCGGGGGAGAACACCGGGGAGCTGTTTTTT. This sequence encodes CASSQVPGLAGENTGELFF.

The CDR3, as DNA: TGTGCCAGCAGTCTCAGCGGGGGCCTACAAGAGACCCAGTACTTC. Its protein product is CASSLSGGLQETQYF. V usage is TRBV9 and J usage is TRBJ2-5; 8 bases match TRBD2. V dropped 5 bases and J dropped 2; count of bases not matched to a gene: 8. Germline CDR1 is SGDLS and CDR2 is YYNGEE. The CDR3 covers 15 residues.

This chain uses TRBV3-1 (or the pseudogene TRBV3-2) with TRBJ2-7; 12 nucleotides agree with TRBD2. CDR1 is LGHDT, CDR2 YNNKEL, per germline (reference sequence). The CDR3 runs 16 residues. J lost 2 bases, V lost 4 bases, and 6 bases had no gene match. The DNA of the CDR3 is TGTGCCAGCAGCCGGCAAGGACTAGCGGGGACCTACGAGCAGTACTTC. It is translated as CASSRQGLAGTYEQYF.

The chain couples TRBV18 to TRBJ2-7, with D tentatively TRBD1 (5 bases). The V and J ends lost 6 bases and 1 base respectively, with 13 bases between them. Germline V gene data show CDR1 as KGHSH and CDR2 as LQKENI. This CDR3 is built from 14 residues. The CDR3 sequence: CASSLEGASYEQYF. DNA for the CDR3: TGTGCCAGCTCCCTAGAAGGGGCATCCTACGAGCAGTACTTC.

CDR3 residues: CASSLGGSSGANVLTF. In nucleotides, the CDR3 is TGTGCCAGCAGCTTAGGGGGCAGCTCTGGGGCCAACGTCCTGACTTTC. The rearrangement uses TRBV7-3 and TRBJ2-6, with TRBD1 as a possible D gene (6 bases). The CDR3 totals 16 residues. The ends were cut back, 2 bases at V and 0 bases at J, with 8 bases in the middle. Germline V gene data show CDR1 as SGHTA and CDR2 as FQGTGA.

In DNA form, the CDR3 reads TGCAGCGACAAACAGGGGATCGGTGAAAAACTGTTTTTT. Its translation: CSDKQGIGEKLFF. The chain carries TRBV29-1 and TRBJ1-4; 7 bases match TRBD1. Germline V gives CDR1 SQVTM, CDR2 ANQGSEA. This CDR3 is 13 amino acids long. The V and J ends lost 7 bases and 7 bases, in that order; junction bases with no gene match: 9.

CDR3 sequence reads: CASSPGQGNSPLHF. The CDR3 DNA is TGTGCCAGCAGCCCGGGACAGGGTAATTCACCCCTCCACTTT. The V and J genes are TRBV7-9 and TRBJ1-6; 9 bases align to TRBD1. Trimming took 5 bases from V and 6 from J; bases not matched to a gene: 2. The V gene's germline CDR1 is SEHNR and CDR2 FQNEAQ (reference sequence). The CDR3 has 14 residues.

The rearrangement joins TRBV10-3 to TRBJ1-5, with D unresolved. V was trimmed by 4 bases and J by 5 bases, leaving 6 bases between them. This CDR3 spans 12 amino acids. Germline V CDR1 and CDR2: ENHRY, SYGVKD. In nucleotides, the CDR3 is TGTGCCATCAGTGGTCCGGATCAGCCCCAGCATTTT. This codes for CAISGPDQPQHF.

The genes are TRBV3-1 (or the pseudogene TRBV3-2) and TRBJ2-3; 9 bases line up with TRBD2. V shed 4 bases and J 5 bases; nucleotides not matched to a gene: 10. The germline V gene has CDR1 LGHDT and CDR2 YNNKEL (reference sequence). The CDR3 contains 16 residues. As DNA, the CDR3 is TGTGCCAGCAGCCCTAGCGGGGTCCCGCCGGTAGATACGCAGTATTTT. Residues: CASSPSGVPPVDTQYF.

This clone was seen just once. The chain uses TRBV11-2 and TRBJ1-5, with TRBD1 identical over 8 bases. After removal of 5 bases from V and 5 bases from J, the junction contained 2 bases not matched to a gene. Germline CDR1 reads SGHAT; CDR2 reads FQNNGV. CDR3 length equals 13 residues. The CDR3 spells CASSPDRDQPQHF. In nucleotides, the CDR3 is TGTGCCAGCAGCCCGGACAGGGATCAGCCCCAGCATTTT.

V gene TRBV28 combines with J gene TRBJ1-5; D is undetermined. The CDR3 runs to 14 residues. With 3 bases removed from V and 1 base from J, the gap between germline ends came to 7 bases. Germline CDR1 MDHEN, CDR2 SYDVKM. CDR3 in amino acids: CASSLTESNQPQHF. The CDR3 bases are TGTGCCAGCAGTTTGACGGAGAGCAATCAGCCCCAGCATTTT. The full variable domain, its missing parts supplied by reference TRBV28 and TRBJ1-5, is DVKVTQSSRYLVKRTGEKVFLECVQDMDHENMFWYRQDPGLGLRLIYFSYDVKMKEKGDIPEGYSVSREKKERFSLILESASTNQTSMYLCASSLTESNQPQHFGDGTRLSIL.

This sequence joins TRBV2 and TRBJ1-6; possibly TRBD1 for D (5 bases). V lost 1 base, J lost 4 bases, and 8 bases lay in between. Per the germline V gene, CDR1 is SNHLY and CDR2 is FYNNEI. The CDR3 loop spans 15 amino acids. The CDR3 is CASSEETGYNSPLHF. The CDR3, as DNA: TGTGCCAGCAGTGAAGAAACAGGATATAATTCACCCCTCCACTTT.

The chain uses TRBV7-3 and TRBJ2-3; TRBD2 matches at 12 bases. The CDR3 has 18 residues. Germline V gene lookup returns CDR1 SGHTA and CDR2 FQGTGA. J lost 0 bases, V lost 6 bases, and 10 bases had no gene match. The CDR3 DNA reads as TGTGCCAGCAGTTCCAGACTAGCGGGAGACTCTAGCACAGATACGCAGTATTTT. It is translated as CASSSRLAGDSSTDTQYF.

Turning to this clone: A much bigger clone sits one base away, suggesting this may be a read error. This chain uses TRBV6-1 with TRBJ2-7, with TRBD2 matching 9 bases. With 4 bases clipped from V and 0 bases from J, the junction kept 4 bases outside the gene matches. CDR3 length equals 15 residues. Germline V gives CDR1 MNHNS, CDR2 SASEGT. In DNA form, the CDR3 reads TGTGCCAGCAGTGTAGCGGGGGCCCTCTCCTACGAGCAGTACTTC. Protein product: CASSVAGALSYEQYF.

The V gene is TRBV30, the J gene TRBJ1-1, with a possible D match to TRBD1 (6 bases). Trimming pared 1 base from V and 2 bases from J, leaving 8 bases between. Germline V gene lookup returns CDR1 GTSNPN and CDR2 SVGIG (reference sequence). The CDR3 covers 13 residues. The CDR3 coding sequence is TGTGCCTGGAGTGCACAGGGAAACACTGAAGCTTTCTTT. It translates to CAWSAQGNTEAFF.